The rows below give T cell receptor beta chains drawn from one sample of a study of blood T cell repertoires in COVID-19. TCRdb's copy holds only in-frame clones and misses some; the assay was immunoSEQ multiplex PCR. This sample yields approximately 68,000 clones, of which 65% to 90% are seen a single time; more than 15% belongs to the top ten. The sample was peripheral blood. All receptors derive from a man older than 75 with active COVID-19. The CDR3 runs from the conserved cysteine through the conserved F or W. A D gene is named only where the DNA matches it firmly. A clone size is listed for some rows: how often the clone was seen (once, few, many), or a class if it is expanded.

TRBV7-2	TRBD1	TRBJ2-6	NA	CASRDGQGPDSGANVLTF	TGTGCCAGCAGGGACGGACAGGGGCCAGACTCTGGGGCCAACGTCCTGACTTTC
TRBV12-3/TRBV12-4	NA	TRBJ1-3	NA	CASSFHGGNTIYF	TGTGCCAGCAGTTTCCACGGGGGAAACACCATATATTTT
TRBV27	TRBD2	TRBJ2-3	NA	CVTLAGESTDTQYF	TGTGTCACACTAGCGGGAGAGAGCACAGATACGCAGTATTTT
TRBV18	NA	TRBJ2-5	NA	CASSPQGHYETQYF	TGTGCCAGCTCACCCCAGGGGCACTATGAGACCCAGTACTTC
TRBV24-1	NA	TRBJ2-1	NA	CATSDRSAGAYNEQFF	TGTGCCACCAGTGACCGCAGCGCAGGGGCCTACAATGAGCAGTTCTTC
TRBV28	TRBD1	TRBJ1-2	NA	CASSIPTGGGYGYTF	TGTGCCAGCAGCATTCCGACAGGGGGGGGCTATGGCTACACCTTC
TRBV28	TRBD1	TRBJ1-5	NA	CASSGFRQGNSNQPQHF	TGTGCCAGCAGTGGATTTCGACAGGGGAATAGCAATCAGCCCCAGCATTTT
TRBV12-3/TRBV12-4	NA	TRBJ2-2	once	CASSITGELFF	TGTGCCAGCAGCATTACCGGGGAGCTGTTTTTT
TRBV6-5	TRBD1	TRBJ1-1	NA	CASRNGGQGSTEAFF	TGTGCCAGCAGGAATGGGGGACAGGGATCGACTGAAGCTTTCTTT
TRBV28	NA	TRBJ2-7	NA	CASSTQAPGQISYEQYF	TGTGCCAGCAGTACCCAAGCACCGGGACAAATTTCCTACGAGCAGTACTTC
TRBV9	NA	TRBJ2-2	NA	CASSVAAQRNTGELFF	TGTGCCAGCAGCGTAGCCGCCCAGCGGAACACCGGGGAGCTGTTTTTT
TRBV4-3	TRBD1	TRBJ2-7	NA	CASSRWEGTGGNEQYF	TGCGCCAGCAGCCGATGGGAGGGGACAGGGGGTAACGAGCAGTACTTC
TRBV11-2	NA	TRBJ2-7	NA	CASSPMTNSYEQYF	TGTGCCAGCAGCCCGATGACTAATTCCTACGAGCAGTACTTC
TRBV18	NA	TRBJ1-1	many	CASSRNNRNTEAFF	TGTGCCAGCTCACGTAACAACCGAAACACTGAAGCTTTCTTT
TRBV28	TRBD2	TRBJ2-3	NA	CASSWPLAVSTDTQYF	TGTGCCAGCAGTTGGCCACTAGCGGTTAGCACAGATACGCAGTATTTT
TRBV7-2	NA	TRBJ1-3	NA	CASSLQGTAGNTIYF	TGTGCCAGCAGCCTGCAGGGCACTGCAGGAAACACCATATATTTT
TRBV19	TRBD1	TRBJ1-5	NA	CASSPRDRVKPQHF	TGTGCCAGTAGTCCGAGGGACAGGGTGAAGCCCCAGCATTTT
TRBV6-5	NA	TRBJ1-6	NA	CASSPGGKALHF	TGTGCCAGCAGTCCCGGGGGGAAAGCCCTCCACTTT
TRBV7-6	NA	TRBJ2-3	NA	CASSLQGLYTDTQYF	TGTGCCAGCAGCTTACAGGGACTTTACACAGATACGCAGTATTTT
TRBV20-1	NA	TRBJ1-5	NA	CSASQTFDQPQHF	TGCAGTGCTAGTCAGACATTTGATCAGCCCCAGCATTTT
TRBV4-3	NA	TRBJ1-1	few	CARGSILPTEAFF	TGCGCCAGAGGGAGCATCCTTCCCACTGAAGCTTTCTTT
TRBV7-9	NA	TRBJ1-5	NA	CASSLATGYQPQHF	TGTGCCAGCAGCTTAGCGACCGGGTATCAGCCCCAGCATTTT
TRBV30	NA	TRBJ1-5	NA	CAWRRNQPQHF	TGTGCCTGGAGGAGGAATCAGCCCCAGCATTTT
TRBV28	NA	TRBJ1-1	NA	CASSLDYLNTEAFF	TGTGCCAGCAGTTTGGACTACCTGAACACTGAAGCTTTCTTT
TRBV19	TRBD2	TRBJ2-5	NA	CASSPRRTSGVRDQETQYF	TGTGCCAGTAGTCCGAGAAGGACTAGCGGGGTACGGGATCAAGAGACCCAGTACTTC
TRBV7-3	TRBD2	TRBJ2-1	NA	CASALSGGYNEQFF	TGTGCCAGCGCGCTAAGCGGGGGATACAATGAGCAGTTCTTC
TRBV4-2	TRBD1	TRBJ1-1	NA	CASSQDTRGGSEAFF	TGTGCCAGCAGCCAAGATACCCGAGGGGGCTCTGAAGCTTTCTTT
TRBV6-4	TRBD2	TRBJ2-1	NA	CASSEGTSGSQQFF	TGTGCCAGCAGTGAGGGGACTAGCGGGAGTCAGCAGTTCTTC
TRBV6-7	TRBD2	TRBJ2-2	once	CASRSNRTSGGRNTGELFF	TGTGCCAGCAGATCAAACCGGACTAGCGGGGGCCGGAACACCGGGGAGCTGTTTTTT
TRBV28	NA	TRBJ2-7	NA	CASSYTPGYEQYF	TGTGCCAGCAGTTATACCCCCGGGTACGAGCAGTACTTC
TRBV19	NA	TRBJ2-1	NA	CASSISQGGSYNEQFF	TGTGCCAGTAGTATATCTCAGGGTGGCTCCTACAATGAGCAGTTCTTC
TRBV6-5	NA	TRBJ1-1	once	CASSNPTVLRTEAFF	TGTGCCAGCAGTAACCCGACGGTCCTGAGGACTGAAGCTTTCTTT